Reported below is one TCR beta chain. Germline V CDR1 and CDR2: SGHDN, FVKESK. Germline trimming cut 4 bases from V and 4 bases from J; bases unmatched to any gene: 9. This CDR3 has 16 residues. The treatment is: some 20 received Ad26.COV2.S at low or high dose, single or two shots; about 5 received placebo; per-sample allocation not given. On day 63 after the first injection, vaccine and placebo recipients gave samples. In Boston, an adult donor aged 18-55 years took part. This entry comes from a study of Ad26.COV2.S vaccination and SARS-CoV-2 variants. Sequencing was performed with immunoSEQ multiplex PCR; in TCRdb, only in-frame clones are kept and a portion is missing. Seen here are 450,000 to 550,000 clones, roughly 87% observed once, and the top ten hold 1.7%.

The chain is built from TRBV14 and TRBJ1-4, with 7 nucleotides matching TRBD1. Sequenced material: peripheral blood, taken in a trial of Ad26.COV2.S vaccine versus placebo. The receptor was isolated from a person between 18 and 65 years old who received the Ad26.COV2.S COVID-19 vaccine or a placebo. CDR3 sequence (DNA): TGTGCCAGCAGCCTTCTTCTCCGGGACAGTAATGAAAAACTGTTTTTT. Amino acids: CASSLLLRDSNEKLFF. The variable domain in full, completed from reference TRBV14 and TRBJ1-4, reads EAGVTQFPSHSVIEKGQTVTLRCDPISGHDNLYWYRRVMGKEIKFLLHFVKESKQDESGMPNNRFLAERTGGTYSTLKVQPAELEDSGVYFCASSLLLRDSNEKLFFGSGTQLSVL.